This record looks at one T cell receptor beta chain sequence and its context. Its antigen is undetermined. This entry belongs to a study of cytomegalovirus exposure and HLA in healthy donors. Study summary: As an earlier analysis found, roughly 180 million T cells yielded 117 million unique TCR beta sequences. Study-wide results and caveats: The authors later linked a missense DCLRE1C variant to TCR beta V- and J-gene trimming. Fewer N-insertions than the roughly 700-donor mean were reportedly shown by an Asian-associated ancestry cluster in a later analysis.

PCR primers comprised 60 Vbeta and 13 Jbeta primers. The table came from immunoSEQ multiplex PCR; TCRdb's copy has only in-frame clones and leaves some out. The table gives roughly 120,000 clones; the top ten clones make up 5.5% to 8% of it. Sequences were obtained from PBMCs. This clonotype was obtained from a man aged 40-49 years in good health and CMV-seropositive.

CDR3 sequence: CASSLAGLYEQYF. The CDR3 DNA reads TGTGCCAGCAGTTTAGCGGGACTCTACGAGCAGTACTTC. The genes are TRBV28 and TRBJ2-7; weak D call: TRBD2 (6 bases). This CDR3 contains 13 residues. The germline V gene has CDR1 MDHEN and CDR2 SYDVKM. V lost 2 bases and J lost 3, with 8 bases in between.